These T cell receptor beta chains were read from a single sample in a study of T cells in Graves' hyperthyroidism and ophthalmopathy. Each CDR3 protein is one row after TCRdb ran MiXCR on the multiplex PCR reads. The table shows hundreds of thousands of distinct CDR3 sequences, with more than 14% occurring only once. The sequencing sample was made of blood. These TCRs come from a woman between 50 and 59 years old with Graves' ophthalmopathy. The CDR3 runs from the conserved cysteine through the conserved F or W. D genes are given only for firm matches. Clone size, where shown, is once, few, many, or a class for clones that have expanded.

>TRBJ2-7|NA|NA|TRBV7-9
CASSLEKGMNIEQYF
TGTGCCAGCAGCTTAGAAAAGGGGATGAATATCGAGCAGTACTTC
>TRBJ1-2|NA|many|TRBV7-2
CASSPRQPRDYGYTF
TGTGCCAGCAGCCCGAGACAGCCTCGGGACTATGGCTACACCTTC
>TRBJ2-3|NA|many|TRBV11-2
CASSRGLTDTQYF
TGTGCCAGCAGCCGAGGCCTTACAGATACGCAGTATTTT
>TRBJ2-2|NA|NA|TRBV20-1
CSARDRQSGELFF
TGCAGTGCTAGAGATCGACAGTCCGGGGAGCTGTTTTTT
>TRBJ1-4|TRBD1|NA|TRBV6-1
CASSDPGQGATNEELFF
TGTGCCAGCAGTGATCCGGGACAGGGTGCAACTAATGAAGAACTGTTTTTT
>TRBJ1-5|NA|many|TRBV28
CASSFFSNQPQHF
TGTGCCAGCAGTTTTTTTAGCAATCAGCCCCAGCATTTT
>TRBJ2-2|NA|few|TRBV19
CASSMARTNTGELFF
TGTGCCAGTAGTATGGCGCGAACGAACACCGGGGAGCTGTTTTTT
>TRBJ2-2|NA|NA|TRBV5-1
CASSLFLGAGTGELFF
TGCGCCAGCAGCTTGTTTCTGGGGGCCGGCACCGGGGAGCTGTTTTTT
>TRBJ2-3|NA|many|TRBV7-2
CASSLNRGGDTQYF
TGTGCCAGCAGCTTAAACCGGGGTGGTGATACGCAGTATTTT
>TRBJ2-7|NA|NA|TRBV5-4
CASGRAGSYEQYF
TGTGCCAGCGGGAGAGCTGGCTCCTACGAGCAGTACTTC
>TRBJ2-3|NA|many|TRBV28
CASSLGGFTDTQYF
TGTGCCAGCAGCTTGGGGGGATTCACAGATACGCAGTATTTT
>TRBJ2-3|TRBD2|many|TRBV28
CASRTAGKNTDTQYF
TGTGCCAGCAGAACAGCGGGGAAAAACACAGATACGCAGTATTTT
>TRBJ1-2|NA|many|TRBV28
CASSQWDTYGYTF
TGTGCCAGCAGTCAGTGGGACACCTATGGCTACACCTTC
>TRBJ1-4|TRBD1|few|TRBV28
CASREGTGHNEKLFF
TGTGCCAGCAGAGAAGGGACAGGGCATAATGAAAAACTGTTTTTT
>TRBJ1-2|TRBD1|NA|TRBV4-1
CASSHPGQGGGYTF
TGCGCCAGCAGCCATCCCGGACAGGGCGGTGGCTACACCTTC
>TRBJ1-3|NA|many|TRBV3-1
CASSQPGPTSGNTIYF
TGTGCCAGCAGCCAACCGGGACCGACGTCTGGAAACACCATATATTTT
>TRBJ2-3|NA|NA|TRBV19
CASSTGTGTPSTDTQYF
TGTGCCAGTAGTACGGGGACCGGGACTCCTAGCACAGATACGCAGTATTTT
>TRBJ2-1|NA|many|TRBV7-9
CASSLAGDDEQFF
TGTGCCAGCAGCTTAGCGGGGGATGATGAGCAGTTCTTC
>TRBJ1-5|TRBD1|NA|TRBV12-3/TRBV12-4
CASSFRGPNQPQHF
TGTGCCAGCAGTTTTAGGGGGCCGAATCAGCCCCAGCATTTT
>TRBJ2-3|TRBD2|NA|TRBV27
CASSSQRLAGGTDTQYF
TGTGCCAGCAGTTCACAAAGACTAGCGGGAGGTACAGATACGCAGTATTTT
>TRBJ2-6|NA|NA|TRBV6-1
CANPTDTGANVLTF
TGTGCCAACCCGACGGATACTGGGGCCAACGTCCTGACTTTC
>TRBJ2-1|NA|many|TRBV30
CAWSSGGRPYNEQFF
TGTGCCTGGAGTTCCGGGGGGCGACCTTACAATGAGCAGTTCTTC
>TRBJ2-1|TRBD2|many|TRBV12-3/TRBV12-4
CASSLPTSGRTTEQFF
TGTGCCAGCAGTTTACCGACTAGCGGGAGAACCACTGAGCAGTTCTTC
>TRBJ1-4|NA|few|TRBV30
CAWSAPGSPTNEKLFF
TGTGCCTGGAGTGCCCCCGGTAGTCCAACTAATGAAAAACTGTTTTTT
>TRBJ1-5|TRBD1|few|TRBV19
CASSKQPGQGIQPQHF
TGTGCCAGTAGTAAACAACCGGGACAGGGGATTCAGCCCCAGCATTTT
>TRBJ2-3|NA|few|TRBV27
CASRKGQGRTDTQYF
TGTGCCAGCAGGAAGGGCCAGGGGCGCACAGATACGCAGTATTTT
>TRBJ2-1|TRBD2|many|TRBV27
CASSLGLAGGPYEQFF
TGTGCCAGCAGCTTAGGACTAGCGGGAGGGCCCTATGAGCAGTTCTTC
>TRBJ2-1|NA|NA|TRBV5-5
CASSLFTANEQFF
TGTGCCAGCAGCCTGTTTACGGCGAATGAGCAGTTCTTC
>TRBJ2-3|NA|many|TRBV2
CASSDLGGSTDTQYF
TGTGCCAGCAGTGATCTGGGCGGTAGCACAGATACGCAGTATTTT
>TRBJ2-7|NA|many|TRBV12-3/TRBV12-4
CASSRQLGYEQYF
TGTGCCAGCAGTCGTCAACTAGGATACGAGCAGTACTTC
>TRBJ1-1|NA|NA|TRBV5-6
CASSLRGGVWNTEAFF
TGTGCCAGCAGCTTAAGGGGGGGCGTTTGGAACACTGAAGCTTTCTTT
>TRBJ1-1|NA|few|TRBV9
CASSPPAGGKTKAFF
TGTGCCAGCAGCCCCCCGGCGGGGGGTAAGACCAAAGCTTTCTTT
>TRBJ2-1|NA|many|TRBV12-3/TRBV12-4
CASSPPRRYRSYNEQFF
TGTGCCAGCAGTCCTCCCCGCCGCTACCGCTCCTACAATGAGCAGTTCTTC
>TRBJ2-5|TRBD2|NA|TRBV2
CASSVKTSEETQYF
TGTGCCAGCAGTGTTAAGACTAGCGAGGAGACCCAGTACTTC
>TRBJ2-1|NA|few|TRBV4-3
CASSQDSVNEQFF
TGCGCCAGCAGCCAAGATTCCGTAAATGAGCAGTTCTTC
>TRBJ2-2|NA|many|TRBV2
CASSPPASGSGELFF
TGTGCCAGCAGCCCCCCGGCTAGTGGGAGCGGGGAGCTGTTTTTT
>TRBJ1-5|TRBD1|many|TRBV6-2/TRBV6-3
CASRDDREVRGNQPQHF
TGTGCCAGCAGGGACGACAGGGAGGTGAGGGGCAATCAGCCCCAGCATTTT
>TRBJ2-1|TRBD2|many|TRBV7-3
CASSFFSGSYNEQFF
TGTGCCAGCAGCTTTTTTAGCGGGAGTTACAATGAGCAGTTCTTC
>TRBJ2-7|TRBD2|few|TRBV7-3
CASSLNLAGGEQYF
TGTGCCAGCAGCTTAAATCTAGCGGGAGGTGAGCAGTACTTC
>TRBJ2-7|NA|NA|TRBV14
CASSYKDRRHSYEQYF
TGTGCCAGCAGCTACAAAGACAGGCGCCACTCCTACGAGCAGTACTTC
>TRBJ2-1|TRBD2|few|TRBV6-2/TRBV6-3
CASKVGQISGTSGRGVNEQFF
TGTGCCAGCAAGGTTGGGCAGATCTCCGGGACTAGCGGGAGGGGAGTGAATGAGCAGTTCTTC
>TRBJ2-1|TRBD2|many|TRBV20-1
CSAREVKGGTSVLYNEQFF
TGCAGTGCTAGAGAGGTGAAGGGCGGGACTAGCGTCCTATACAATGAGCAGTTCTTC
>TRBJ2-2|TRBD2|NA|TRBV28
CASSTAGLAGNTGELFF
TGTGCCAGCAGCACCGCGGGACTAGCGGGGAACACCGGGGAGCTGTTTTTT
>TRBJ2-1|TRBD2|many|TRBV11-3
CASSLSLAGGSNEQFF
TGTGCCAGCAGCTTAAGCCTAGCGGGGGGAAGCAATGAGCAGTTCTTC
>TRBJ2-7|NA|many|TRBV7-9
CASSLEGGANYEQYF
TGTGCCAGCAGCTTAGAGGGCGGAGCGAACTACGAGCAGTACTTC
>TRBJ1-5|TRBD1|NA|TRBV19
CASTHDRGLGNQPQHF
TGTGCCAGTACCCATGACAGGGGGCTTGGCAATCAGCCCCAGCATTTT
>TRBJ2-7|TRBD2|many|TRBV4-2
CASSQGPTSGSYEQYF
TGTGCCAGCAGCCAGGGGCCGACTAGCGGGAGTTACGAGCAGTACTTC
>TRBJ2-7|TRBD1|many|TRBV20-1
CSANPPVRGHVEQYF
TGCAGTGCTAACCCCCCAGTCAGGGGGCATGTCGAGCAGTACTTC
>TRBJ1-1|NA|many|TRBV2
CAINRDTEAFF
TGTGCCATTAACAGGGACACTGAAGCTTTCTTT
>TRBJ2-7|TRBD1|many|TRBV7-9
CASSRTTGGYEQYF
TGTGCCAGCAGCCGAACGACAGGGGGCTACGAGCAGTACTTC
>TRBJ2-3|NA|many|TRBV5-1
CASSLGATTDTQYF
TGCGCCAGCAGCTTGGGGGCAACCACAGATACGCAGTATTTT
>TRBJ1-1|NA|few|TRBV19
CASSRTSGGMNTEAFF
TGTGCCAGTAGTAGGACGTCGGGGGGTATGAACACTGAAGCTTTCTTT
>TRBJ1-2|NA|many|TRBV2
CASSGEVVFANYGYTF
TGTGCCAGCAGTGGAGAAGTGGTCTTCGCTAACTATGGCTACACCTTC
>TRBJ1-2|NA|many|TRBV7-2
CASSLGPREDYGYTF
TGTGCCAGCAGCTTAGGTCCCAGGGAAGACTATGGCTACACCTTC
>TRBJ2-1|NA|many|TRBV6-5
CASSYLSLSEGNEQFF
TGTGCCAGCAGTTACTTGAGTCTCTCGGAGGGTAATGAGCAGTTCTTC
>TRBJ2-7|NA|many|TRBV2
CASSEDGSSYEQYF
TGTGCCAGCAGTGAGGACGGAAGCTCCTACGAGCAGTACTTC